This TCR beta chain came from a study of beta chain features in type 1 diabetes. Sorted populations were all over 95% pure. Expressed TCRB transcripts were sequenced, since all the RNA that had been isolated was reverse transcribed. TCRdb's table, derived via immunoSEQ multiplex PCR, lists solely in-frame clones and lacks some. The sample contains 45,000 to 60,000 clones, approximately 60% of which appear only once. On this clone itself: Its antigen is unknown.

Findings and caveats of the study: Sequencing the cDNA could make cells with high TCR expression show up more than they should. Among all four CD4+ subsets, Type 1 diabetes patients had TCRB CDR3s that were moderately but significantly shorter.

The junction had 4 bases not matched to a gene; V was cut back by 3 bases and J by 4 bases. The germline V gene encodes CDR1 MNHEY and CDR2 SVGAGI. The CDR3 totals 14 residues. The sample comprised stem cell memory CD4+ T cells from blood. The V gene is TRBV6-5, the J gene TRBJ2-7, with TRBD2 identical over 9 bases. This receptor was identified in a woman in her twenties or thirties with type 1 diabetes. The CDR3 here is CASSYSGRGYEQYF. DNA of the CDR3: TGTGCCAGCAGTTATAGCGGGAGAGGGTACGAGCAGTACTTC.